In its sample, the clone carrying this T cell receptor beta chain was seen a few times. TCRdb recomputed calls from the 5' RACE reads with MiXCR, one row per CDR3 protein. The sample includes 350,000 to 500,000 distinct CDR3 sequences, 15% to 20% seen only once; the top ten take roughly 8.4%. The sample comes from a study of T-cell memory formation after mild COVID-19. CDR3 length: 16 residues. The V gene's germline CDR1 is KGHDR and CDR2 SFDVKD. V dropped 0 bases and J dropped 0 bases, with 9 bases sitting between them. Sequenced: PBMCs or a T cell subset sorted from them (not recorded which). The clonotype originates from an adult woman who had mild COVID-19 (a few samples of this study predate the infection). Cell type and time point are not known. This chain links TRBV24-1 with TRBJ2-3, with D possibly matching TRBD1 (6 bases). This CDR3 is CATSDLTGPSTDTQYF. In nucleotides, the CDR3 is TGTGCCACCAGTGATTTGACAGGGCCAAGCACAGATACGCAGTATTTT.